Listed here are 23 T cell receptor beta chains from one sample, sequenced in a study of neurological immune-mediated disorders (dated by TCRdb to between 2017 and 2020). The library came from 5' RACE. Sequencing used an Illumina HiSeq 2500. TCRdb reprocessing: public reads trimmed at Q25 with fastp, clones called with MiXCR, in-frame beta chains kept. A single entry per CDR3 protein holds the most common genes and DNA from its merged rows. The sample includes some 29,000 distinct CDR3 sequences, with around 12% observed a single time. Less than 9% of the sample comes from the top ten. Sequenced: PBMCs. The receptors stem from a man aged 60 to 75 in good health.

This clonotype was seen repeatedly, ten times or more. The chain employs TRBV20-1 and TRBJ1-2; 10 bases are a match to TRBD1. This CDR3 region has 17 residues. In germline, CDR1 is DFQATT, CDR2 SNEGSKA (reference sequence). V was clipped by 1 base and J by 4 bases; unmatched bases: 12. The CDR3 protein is CSARAPRTGGRGYGYTF. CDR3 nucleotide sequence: TGCAGTGCTAGAGCTCCCCGGACAGGGGGAAGGGGCTATGGCTACACCTTC.

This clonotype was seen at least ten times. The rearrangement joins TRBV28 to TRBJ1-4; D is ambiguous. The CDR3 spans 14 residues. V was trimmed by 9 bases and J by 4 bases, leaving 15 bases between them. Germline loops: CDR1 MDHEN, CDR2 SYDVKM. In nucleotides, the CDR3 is TGTGCCAGTCGAAGAGGCCAGCGTAATGAAAAACTGTTTTTT. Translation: CASRRGQRNEKLFF.

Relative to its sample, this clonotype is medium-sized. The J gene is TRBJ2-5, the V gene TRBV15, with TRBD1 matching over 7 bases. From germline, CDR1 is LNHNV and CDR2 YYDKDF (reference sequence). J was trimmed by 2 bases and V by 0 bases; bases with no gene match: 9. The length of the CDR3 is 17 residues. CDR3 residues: CATSRDARGFGQETQYF. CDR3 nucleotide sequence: TGTGCCACCAGCAGAGATGCCAGGGGGTTCGGACAAGAGACCCAGTACTTC.

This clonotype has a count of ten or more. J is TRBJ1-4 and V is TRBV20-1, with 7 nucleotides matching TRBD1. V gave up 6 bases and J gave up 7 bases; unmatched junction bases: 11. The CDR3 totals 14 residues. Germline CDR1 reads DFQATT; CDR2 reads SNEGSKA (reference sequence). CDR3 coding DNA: TGCAGTGCCTGGGGCCAAGGGGGCGGTGAAAAACTGTTTTTT. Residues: CSAWGQGGGEKLFF.

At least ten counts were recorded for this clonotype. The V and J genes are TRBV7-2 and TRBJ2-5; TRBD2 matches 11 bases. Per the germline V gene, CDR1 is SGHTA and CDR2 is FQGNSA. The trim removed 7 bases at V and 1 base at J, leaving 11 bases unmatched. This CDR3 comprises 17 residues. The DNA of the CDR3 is TGTGCCAGCAACTTCCCTACTAGCGGGAGATTCCAAGAGACCCAGTACTTC. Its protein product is CASNFPTSGRFQETQYF.

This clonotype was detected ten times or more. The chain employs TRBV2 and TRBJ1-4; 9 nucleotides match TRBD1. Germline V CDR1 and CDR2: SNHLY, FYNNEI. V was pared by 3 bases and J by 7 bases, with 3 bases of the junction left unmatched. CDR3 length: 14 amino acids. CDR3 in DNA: TGTGCCAGCAGTGACGGGACAGGGAGTGAAAAACTGTTTTTT. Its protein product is CASSDGTGSEKLFF.

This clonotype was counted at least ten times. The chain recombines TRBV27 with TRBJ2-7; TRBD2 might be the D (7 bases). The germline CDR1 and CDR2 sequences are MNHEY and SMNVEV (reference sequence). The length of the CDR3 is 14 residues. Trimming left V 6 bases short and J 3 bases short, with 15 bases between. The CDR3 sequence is CASSPGDYNYEQYF. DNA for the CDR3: TGTGCCAGCAGCCCAGGGGACTACAACTACGAGCAGTACTTC.

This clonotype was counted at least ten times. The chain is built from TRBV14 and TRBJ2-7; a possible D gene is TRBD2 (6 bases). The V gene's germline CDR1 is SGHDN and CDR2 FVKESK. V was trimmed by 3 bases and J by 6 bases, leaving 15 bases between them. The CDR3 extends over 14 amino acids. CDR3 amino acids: CASSHRKRDCEQYF. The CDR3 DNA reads TGTGCCAGCAGCCACCGAAAACGGGACTGCGAGCAGTACTTC.

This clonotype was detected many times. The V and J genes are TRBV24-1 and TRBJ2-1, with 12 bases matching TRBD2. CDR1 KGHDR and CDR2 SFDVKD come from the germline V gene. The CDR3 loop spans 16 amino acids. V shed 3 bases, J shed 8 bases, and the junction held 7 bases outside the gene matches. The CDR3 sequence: CATSDRRLAGVDEQFF. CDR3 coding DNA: TGTGCCACCAGTGATAGGAGACTAGCGGGAGTCGATGAGCAGTTCTTC.

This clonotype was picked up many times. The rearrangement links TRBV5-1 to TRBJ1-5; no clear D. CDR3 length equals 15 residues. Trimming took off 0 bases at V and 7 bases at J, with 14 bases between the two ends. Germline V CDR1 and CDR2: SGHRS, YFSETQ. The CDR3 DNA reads TGCGCCAGCAGCTTGGATGGCCGGGGTGGACAGCCCCAGCATTTT. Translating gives CASSLDGRGGQPQHF.

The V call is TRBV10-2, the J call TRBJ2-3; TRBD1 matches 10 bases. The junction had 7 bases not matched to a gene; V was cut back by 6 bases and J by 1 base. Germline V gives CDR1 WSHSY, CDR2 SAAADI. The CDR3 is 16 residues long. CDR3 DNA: TGCGCCAGCAGAAACTCCGGGACAGGGGGCACAGATACGCAGTATTTT. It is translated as CASRNSGTGGTDTQYF.

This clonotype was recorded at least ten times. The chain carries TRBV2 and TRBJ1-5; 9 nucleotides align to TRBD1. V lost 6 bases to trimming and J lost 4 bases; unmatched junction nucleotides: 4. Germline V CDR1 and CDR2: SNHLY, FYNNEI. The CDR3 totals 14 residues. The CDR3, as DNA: TGTGCCAGCAGAGGGACAGGGAGAAATCAGCCCCAGCATTTT. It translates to CASRGTGRNQPQHF. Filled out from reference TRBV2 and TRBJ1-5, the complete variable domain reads EPEVTQTPSHQVTQMGQEVILRCVPISNHLYFYWYRQILGQKVEFLVSFYNNEISEKSEIFDDQFSVERPDGSNFTLKIRSTKLEDSAMYFCASRGTGRNQPQHFGDGTRLSIL.

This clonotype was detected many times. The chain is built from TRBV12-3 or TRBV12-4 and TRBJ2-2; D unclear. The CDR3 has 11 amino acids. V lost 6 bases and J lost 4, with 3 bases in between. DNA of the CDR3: TGTGCCAGCAGGTTCACCGGGGAGCTGTTTTTT. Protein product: CASRFTGELFF.

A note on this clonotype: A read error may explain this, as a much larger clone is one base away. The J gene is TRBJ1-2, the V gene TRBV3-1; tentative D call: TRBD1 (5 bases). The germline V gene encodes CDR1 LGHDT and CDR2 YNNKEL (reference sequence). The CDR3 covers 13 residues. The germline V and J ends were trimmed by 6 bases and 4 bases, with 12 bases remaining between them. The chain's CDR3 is CASRPRASYGYTF. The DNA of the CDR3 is TGTGCCAGCAGACCCAGGGCCAGCTATGGCTACACCTTC.

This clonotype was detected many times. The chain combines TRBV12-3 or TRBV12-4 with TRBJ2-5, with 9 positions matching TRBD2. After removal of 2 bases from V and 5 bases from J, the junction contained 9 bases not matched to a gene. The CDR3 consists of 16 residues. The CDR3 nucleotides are TGTGCCAGCAGTTTAAACGCGGCGGGAGGGTTGGAGACCCAGTACTTC. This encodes CASSLNAAGGLETQYF.

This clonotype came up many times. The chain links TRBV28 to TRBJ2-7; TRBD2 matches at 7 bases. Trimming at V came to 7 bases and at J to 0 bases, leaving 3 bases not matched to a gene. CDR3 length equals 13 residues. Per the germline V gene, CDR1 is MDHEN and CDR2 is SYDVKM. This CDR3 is CASNLADSYEQYF. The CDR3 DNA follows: TGTGCCAGCAATCTAGCGGACTCCTACGAGCAGTACTTC.

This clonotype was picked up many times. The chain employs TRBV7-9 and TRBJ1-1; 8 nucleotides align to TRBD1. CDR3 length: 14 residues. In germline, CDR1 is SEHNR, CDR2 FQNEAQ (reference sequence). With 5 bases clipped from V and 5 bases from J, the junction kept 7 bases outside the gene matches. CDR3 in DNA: TGTGCCAGCAGCGTAAGGACAGGGAAAACTGAAGCTTTCTTT. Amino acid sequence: CASSVRTGKTEAFF.

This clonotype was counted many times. The CDR3 nucleotides read TGCGCCAGCAGCTTGGTCGGGCAGAGCTCCTACAATGAGCAGTTCTTC. Translating gives CASSLVGQSSYNEQFF. This chain joins TRBV5-1 and TRBJ2-1; D is uncertain. This CDR3 region has 16 residues. V was cut by 0 bases and J by 0 bases, with 10 bases left in between. Germline V gene data show CDR1 as SGHRS and CDR2 as YFSETQ.

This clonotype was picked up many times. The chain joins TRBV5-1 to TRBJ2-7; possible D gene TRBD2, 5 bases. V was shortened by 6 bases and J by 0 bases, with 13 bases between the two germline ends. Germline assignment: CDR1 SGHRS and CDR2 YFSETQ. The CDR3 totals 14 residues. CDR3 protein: CASKGDGSSYEQYF. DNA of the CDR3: TGCGCCAGCAAGGGAGACGGCAGCTCCTACGAGCAGTACTTC.

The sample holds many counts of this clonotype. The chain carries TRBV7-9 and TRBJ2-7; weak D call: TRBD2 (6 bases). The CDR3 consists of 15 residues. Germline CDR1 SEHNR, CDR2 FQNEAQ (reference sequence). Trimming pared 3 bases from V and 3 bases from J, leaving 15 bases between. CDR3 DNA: TGTGCCAGCAGCTTTGCAAAGGGACTCAGCTACGAGCAGTACTTC. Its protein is CASSFAKGLSYEQYF.

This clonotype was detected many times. The CDR3 coding sequence is TGCAGTGCTGTCAAGCCGACCCGGGGGGTCCTAGCGGGGGGAAAACCTAAAGAGACCCAGTACTTC. It codes for CSAVKPTRGVLAGGKPKETQYF. The rearrangement uses TRBV20-1 and TRBJ2-5; 11 bases fit TRBD2. CDR1 and CDR2 from the germline V gene are DFQATT and SNEGSKA (reference sequence). Trimming at V came to 5 bases and at J to 3 bases, leaving 29 bases not matched to a gene. The CDR3 is 22 residues long.

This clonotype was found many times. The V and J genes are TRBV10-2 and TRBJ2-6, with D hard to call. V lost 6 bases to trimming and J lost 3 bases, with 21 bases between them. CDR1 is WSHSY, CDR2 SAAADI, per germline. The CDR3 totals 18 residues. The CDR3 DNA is TGCGCCAGCAGAGATTGGTTCGCAGGACCGGTTGGGGCCAACGTCCTGACTTTC. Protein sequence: CASRDWFAGPVGANVLTF.

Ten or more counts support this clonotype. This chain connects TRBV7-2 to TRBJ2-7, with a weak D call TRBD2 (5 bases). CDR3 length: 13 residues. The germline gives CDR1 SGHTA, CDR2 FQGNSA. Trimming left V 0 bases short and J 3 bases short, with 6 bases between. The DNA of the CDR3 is TGTGCCAGCAGCTTAGCGGGAGACTACGAGCAGTACTTC. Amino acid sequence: CASSLAGDYEQYF. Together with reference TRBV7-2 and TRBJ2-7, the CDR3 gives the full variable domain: GAGVSQSPSNKVTEKGKDVELRCDPISGHTALYWYRQSLGQGLEFLIYFQGNSAPDKSGLPSDRFSAERTGGSVSTLTIQRTQQEDSAVYLCASSLAGDYEQYFGPGTRLTVT.